The next 28 T cell receptor beta chains were all read from a single sample in a study of T cell responses to AZD1222 COVID-19 vaccine. TCRdb keeps only in-frame clones here, not all; method: immunoSEQ multiplex PCR. This sample has about 21,000 clones, with around 82% found just once. Sequenced material: peripheral blood, taken on day 0 of AZD1222 vaccination. Every receptor here comes from an adult in good health.

The chain employs TRBV28 and TRBJ2-7; TRBD2 agrees at 7 bases. Unmatched junction bases numbered 8, after V lost 2 bases and J lost 7 bases. Germline assignment: CDR1 MDHEN and CDR2 SYDVKM. The CDR3 is 14 residues long. For the CDR3, the DNA is TGTGCCAGCAGTTTACGGTTGGGGGGGTTAGAGCAGTACTTC. It yields the protein CASSLRLGGLEQYF.

V is TRBV19 and J is TRBJ2-1, with D perhaps TRBD1 (6 bases). Trimming cost V 3 bases and J 3 bases, with 9 bases left between them. The CDR3 contains 14 residues. CDR1 is LNHDA and CDR2 is SQIVND in the germline V gene (reference sequence). In DNA, the CDR3 is TGTGCCAGTAGTATCAGGGGTAACTACAATGAGCAGTTCTTC. Protein sequence: CASSIRGNYNEQFF. Supplemented by reference TRBV19 and TRBJ2-1, the full variable domain reads DGGITQSPKYLFRKEGQNVTLSCEQNLNHDAMYWYRQDPGQGLRLIYYSQIVNDFQKGDIAEGYSVSREKKESFPLTVTSAQKNPTAFYLCASSIRGNYNEQFFGPGTRLTVL.

The chain links TRBV7-3 to TRBJ2-3; possibly TRBD2 for D (6 bases). The CDR3 runs to 15 residues. Germline V gene data show CDR1 as SGHTA and CDR2 as FQGTGA. V gave up 2 bases and J gave up 2 bases, with 11 bases separating them. CDR3 amino acids: CASSLLAGFTDTQYF. CDR3 bases: TGTGCCAGCAGCTTATTGGCGGGATTCACAGATACGCAGTATTTT.

The rearrangement joins TRBV29-1 to TRBJ1-1, with 7 bases fitting TRBD1. The length of the CDR3 is 14 residues. The germline V gene encodes CDR1 SQVTM and CDR2 ANQGSEA. V gave up 4 bases and J gave up 2 bases; unmatched junction bases: 7. CDR3 nucleotide sequence: TGCAGCGTTGTAGCCACAGGGGTTAACACTGAAGCTTTCTTT. Protein: CSVVATGVNTEAFF.

This clone showed up just once. The chain couples TRBV5-6 to TRBJ2-1; TRBD2 matches 10 bases. The CDR3 sequence is 18 residues long. V trimming: 4 bases; J trimming: 3 bases; junction bases outside the gene matches: 13. Germline-derived CDR1 and CDR2 are SGHDT and YYEEEE. The CDR3: CASSPGLAAPGIYNEQFF. The DNA for the CDR3 is TGTGCCAGCAGCCCAGGACTAGCGGCACCCGGCATCTACAATGAGCAGTTCTTC. Full variable domain (outside the CDR3, taken from reference TRBV5-6 and TRBJ2-1): DAGVTQSPTHLIKTRGQQVTLRCSPKSGHDTVSWYQQALGQGPQFIFQYYEEEERQRGNFPDRFSGHQFPNYSSELNVNALLLGDSALYLCASSPGLAAPGIYNEQFFGPGTRLTVL.

The V call is TRBV3-1 (or the pseudogene TRBV3-2), the J call TRBJ2-3, with a possible D match to TRBD1 (5 bases). The CDR3 totals 15 residues. Germline assignment: CDR1 LGHDT and CDR2 YNNKEL (reference sequence). Trimming left V 2 bases short and J 0 bases short, with 9 bases between. The CDR3: CASSQRGMSTDTQYF. Written as DNA, the CDR3 is TGTGCCAGCAGCCAAAGGGGAATGAGCACAGATACGCAGTATTTT.

Written as DNA, the CDR3 is TGTGCCAGCAGCCAACTACCCGGGACAGGGGGCATTACCGGGGAGCTGTTTTTT. Translating gives CASSQLPGTGGITGELFF. The gene calls are TRBV28 and TRBJ2-2, with 12 bases fitting TRBD1. Germline trimming cut 6 bases from V and 5 bases from J; bases unmatched to any gene: 13. The CDR3 is 18 amino acids. Looked up from germline, CDR1 is MDHEN and CDR2 is SYDVKM.

The rearrangement links TRBV24-1 to TRBJ2-1; tentatively, D is TRBD1 or TRBD2 (5 bases each). CDR1 and CDR2 (germline): KGHDR, SFDVKD. Trimming pared 7 bases from V and 1 base from J, leaving 13 bases between. The CDR3 sequence is 15 residues long. The CDR3 nucleotides are TGTGCCACCAGAGGAAGGGGAGAATCCTACAATGAGCAGTTCTTC. Residues: CATRGRGESYNEQFF.

There are a few counts of this clone. V gene TRBV11-1 combines with J gene TRBJ1-1; D is unresolved. V lost 1 base to trimming and J lost 3 bases, with 9 bases between them. Germline loops: CDR1 SGHAT, CDR2 FQDESV (reference sequence). This CDR3 has 14 residues. DNA of the CDR3: TGTGCCAGCAGCTTAGGGCAGGCCCACACTGAAGCTTTCTTT. It yields the protein CASSLGQAHTEAFF. The complete variable domain, with remaining parts taken from reference TRBV11-1 and TRBJ1-1, reads EAEVAQSPRYKITEKSQAVAFWCDPISGHATLYWYRQILGQGPELLVQFQDESVVDDSQLPKDRFSAERLKGVDSTLKIQPAELGDSAMYLCASSLGQAHTEAFFGQGTRLTVV.

The V gene is TRBV6-5, the J gene TRBJ2-6; possibly TRBD2 for D (6 bases). From germline, CDR1 is MNHEY and CDR2 SVGAGI. V lost 5 bases to trimming and J lost 2 bases, with 10 bases between them. The CDR3 covers 15 residues. CDR3 nucleotide sequence: TGTGCCAGCAGTCCGGGAGAGCCTGGGGCCAACGTCCTGACTTTC. Encoded protein: CASSPGEPGANVLTF.

The gene calls are TRBV5-1 and TRBJ2-7; 7 nucleotides line up with TRBD2. The CDR3 consists of 15 residues. Per germline, CDR1 SGHRS and CDR2 YFSETQ. With V trimmed by 0 bases and J by 7 bases, 10 bases remained unmatched. This CDR3 reads CASSLGAGPRQEQYF. The CDR3 DNA is TGCGCCAGCAGCTTGGGAGCGGGGCCCCGCCAGGAGCAGTACTTC.

As concerns this clone: Other DNA sequences in the sample encode the same CDR3. CDR3 in amino acids: CASSRGGSTDTQYF. The CDR3 DNA sequence: TGTGCCAGCAGCCGCGGGGGCAGCACAGATACGCAGTATTTT. This chain joins TRBV6-4 and TRBJ2-3; tentative D call: TRBD2 (7 bases). V lost 6 bases, J lost 0 bases, and 10 bases lay in between. CDR3 size: 14 residues. The V gene's germline CDR1 is MRHNA and CDR2 SNTAGT.

The V call is TRBV27, the J call TRBJ2-1; a weak D match, TRBD1 (5 bases). Trimming left V 6 bases short and J 12 bases short, with 15 bases between. Germline CDR1 is MNHEY and CDR2 is SMNVEV (reference sequence). CDR3 size: 12 residues. In nucleotides, the CDR3 is TGTGCCAGCAGCTCGATGGACACAGTGCAGTTCTTC. Translated: CASSSMDTVQFF.

The rearrangement joins TRBV5-6 to TRBJ1-1; 9 nucleotides match TRBD1. Germline V CDR1 and CDR2: SGHDT, YYEEEE. V was clipped by 5 bases and J by 3 bases; unmatched bases: 11. There are 16 residues in the CDR3. The CDR3 sequence is CASRGRDRAEDTEAFF. CDR3 nucleotides: TGTGCCAGCAGGGGCCGGGACAGGGCGGAAGACACTGAAGCTTTCTTT.

The V and J genes are TRBV6-1 and TRBJ2-7; D gene uncertain. The CDR3 contains 13 residues. Looked up from germline, CDR1 is MNHNS and CDR2 is SASEGT. V was cut by 1 base and J by 1 base, with 5 bases left in between. CDR3 protein: CASSEVGSYEQYF. The CDR3 DNA reads as TGTGCCAGCAGTGAAGTAGGTTCCTACGAGCAGTACTTC.

Notes on this clone: This sample includes further DNA sequences coding for the same CDR3. The chain has TRBV6-5 and TRBJ1-6, with TRBD1 matching over 10 bases. Losses at the gene ends were 6 bases for V and 7 bases for J; bases not matched to a gene: 6. Per the germline V gene, CDR1 is MNHEY and CDR2 is SVGAGI. CDR3 size: 15 residues. The CDR3 sequence is CASRAGQGWNSPLHF. The CDR3 DNA reads as TGTGCCAGCAGGGCGGGACAGGGGTGGAATTCACCCCTCCACTTT.

This chain uses TRBV28 with TRBJ1-4; TRBD1 is a possible D gene (5 bases). The germline V gene encodes CDR1 MDHEN and CDR2 SYDVKM. The V end was cut by 10 bases, the J end by 11 bases, with 11 bases between. The CDR3 is 10 amino acids. This CDR3 reads CATGTEKLFF. CDR3 nucleotide sequence: TGTGCCACCGGGACCGAGAAACTGTTTTTT.

This chain joins TRBV6-1 and TRBJ1-5; TRBD1 matches at 7 bases. There are 20 residues in the CDR3. The junction had 18 bases not matched to a gene; V was cut back by 4 bases and J by 0 bases. Per germline, CDR1 MNHNS and CDR2 SASEGT. In DNA form, the CDR3 reads TGTGCCAGCAGTGGCACCCTAGAACAGGGGAGATTATATAGCAATCAGCCCCAGCATTTT. It is translated as CASSGTLEQGRLYSNQPQHF.

The V call is TRBV5-3, the J call TRBJ2-2; 14 bases map to TRBD2. TRBV5-3 is an ORF, and what it does is uncertain. This CDR3 contains 20 residues. V shed 3 bases, J shed 6 bases, and the junction held 16 bases outside the gene matches. The CDR3 nucleotides read TGTGCCAGAAGCTCCGCGGGGACTAGCGGGAGTGTGGGGAGGCCCGGGGAGCTGTTTTTT. Protein: CARSSAGTSGSVGRPGELFF.

The chain joins TRBV7-2 to TRBJ1-2; D gene ambiguous. The ends were cut back, 1 base at V and 5 bases at J, with 8 bases in the middle. The CDR3 has 13 residues. Germline loops: CDR1 SGHTA, CDR2 FQGNSA. The DNA for the CDR3 is TGTGCCAGCAGCTTAGTCTCCGGTTATGGCTACACCTTC. This translates into CASSLVSGYGYTF.

The V and J genes are TRBV28 and TRBJ2-3, with TRBD2 matching over 10 bases. Unmatched junction bases numbered 13, after V lost 3 bases and J lost 1 base. CDR1 MDHEN and CDR2 SYDVKM come from the germline V gene. The CDR3 spans 19 residues. The CDR3 nucleotides read TGTGCCAGCAGTTTGGCACTAGCGGGATACCGTCTGGGCACAGATACGCAGTATTTT. This sequence encodes CASSLALAGYRLGTDTQYF.

The rearrangement uses TRBV7-3 and TRBJ2-2; tentatively, D is TRBD1 (5 bases). V dropped 5 bases and J dropped 5 bases, with 24 bases sitting between them. The CDR3 covers 18 residues. The germline gives CDR1 SGHTA, CDR2 FQGTGA. Written as DNA, the CDR3 is TGTGCCAGCAGCCAAGTGGGGCCCCAGGGAATTGTTACCGGGGAGCTGTTTTTT. Protein sequence: CASSQVGPQGIVTGELFF.

The chain couples TRBV9 to TRBJ2-2; D call uncertain. Trimming took off 0 bases at V and 9 bases at J, with 9 bases between the two ends. This CDR3 has 13 residues. The germline V gene encodes CDR1 SGDLS and CDR2 YYNGEE. CDR3 nucleotide sequence: TGTGCCAGCAGCGTAGATCAGTTCAGGGAGCTGTTTTTT. This gives the protein CASSVDQFRELFF. Complete variable domain (other parts from reference TRBV9 and TRBJ2-2): DSGVTQTPKHLITATGQRVTLRCSPRSGDLSVYWYQQSLDQGLQFLIQYYNGEERAKGNILERFSAQQFPDLHSELNLSSLELGDSALYFCASSVDQFRELFFGEGSRLTVL.

This clone was detected a few times. CDR3 coding DNA: TGTGCCAGCAGCGACTATACTAGCGGGAGGTTCGAGCAGTACTTC. As protein: CASSDYTSGRFEQYF. The rearrangement links TRBV11-2 to TRBJ2-7; 12 bases fit TRBD2. V lost 5 bases to trimming and J lost 6 bases; unmatched junction nucleotides: 8. In germline, CDR1 is SGHAT, CDR2 FQNNGV. There are 15 residues in the CDR3.

This chain joins TRBV3-1 (or the pseudogene TRBV3-2) and TRBJ2-1; the D gene is possibly TRBD1 (6 bases). Germline CDR1 LGHDT, CDR2 YNNKEL (reference sequence). V was cut by 1 base and J by 0 bases, with 16 bases left in between. This CDR3 has 18 amino acids. CDR3 DNA: TGTGCCAGCAGCCAAGTCTCCATGGCAGGGGCCTCCTACAATGAGCAGTTCTTC. It specifies CASSQVSMAGASYNEQFF.

This chain connects TRBV6-1 to TRBJ2-7, with D possibly being TRBD1 (5 bases). CDR1 is MNHNS and CDR2 is SASEGT in the germline V gene. CDR3 size: 14 residues. Trimming removed 2 bases from V and 0 bases from J, with 8 bases in between. This CDR3 reads CASSETGYSYEQYF. CDR3 DNA: TGTGCCAGCAGTGAAACAGGCTACTCCTACGAGCAGTACTTC.

This clone showed up just once. The chain couples TRBV7-8 to TRBJ2-7; a weak D match, TRBD1 (6 bases). Germline V gives CDR1 SGHVS, CDR2 FQNEAQ. V lost 5 bases, J lost 1 base, and 9 bases lay in between. The length of the CDR3 is 13 residues. CDR3 nucleotide sequence: TGTGCCAGCAGCAGGACAGATTCCTACGAGCAGTACTTC. This gives the protein CASSRTDSYEQYF.

The genes are TRBV28 and TRBJ2-7, with 9 positions matching TRBD1. The CDR3 covers 15 residues. The germline gives CDR1 MDHEN, CDR2 SYDVKM. The V and J ends lost 5 bases and 6 bases, in that order; junction bases with no gene match: 11. The CDR3 DNA reads as TGTGCCAGCAGTCCCCATGGGACAGGGATTCCCGAGCAGTACTTC. Amino acid sequence: CASSPHGTGIPEQYF.